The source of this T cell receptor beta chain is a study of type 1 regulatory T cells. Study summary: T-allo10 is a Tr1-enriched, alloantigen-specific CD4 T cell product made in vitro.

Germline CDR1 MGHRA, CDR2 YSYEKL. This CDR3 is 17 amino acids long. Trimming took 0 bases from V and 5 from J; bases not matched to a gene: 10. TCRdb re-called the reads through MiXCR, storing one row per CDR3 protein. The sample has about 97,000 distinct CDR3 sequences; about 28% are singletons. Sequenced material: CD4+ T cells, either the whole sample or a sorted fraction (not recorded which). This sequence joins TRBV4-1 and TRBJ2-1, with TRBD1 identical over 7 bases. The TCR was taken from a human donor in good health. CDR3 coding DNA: TGCGCCAGCAGCCAAGATCCCGGGACAGTATTCGACAATGAGCAGTTCTTC. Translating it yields CASSQDPGTVFDNEQFF.